Listed below are T cell receptor beta chains from one sample, sequenced in a study of cytomegalovirus exposure and HLA in healthy donors. Sequencing used immunoSEQ multiplex PCR; TCRdb keeps in-frame clones, though not all of them. The sample gives under 200,000 clones, over 65% of which show up once; approximately 3.6% is in the top ten. Sequenced input: PBMCs. Receptors originate from a man between 35 and 55 years old in good health and CMV-seropositive. CDR3s include the opening cysteine and the closing phenylalanine or tryptophan. The D gene is left open where the match is weak. Some rows mark clone size as missing; the rest say once, few, many or name a class of expanded clone.

-,TRBV7-2,TRBD2,TRBJ2-5,CASSTGRGAQYF,TGTGCCAGCAGCACCGGACGGGGGGCCCAGTACTTC
once,TRBV7-3,-,TRBJ2-3,CASSPSGTRTDTQYF,TGTGCCAGCAGCCCCTCGGGGACTCGCACAGATACGCAGTATTTT
-,TRBV7-9,TRBD2,TRBJ2-7,CASSPHGGGIYEQYF,TGTGCCAGCAGCCCCCATGGGGGGGGGATCTACGAGCAGTACTTC
-,TRBV28,-,TRBJ2-7,CASSLRVPSGQYF,TGTGCCAGCAGTTTACGGGTCCCGTCGGGGCAGTACTTC
-,TRBV27,-,TRBJ2-6,CASSLGLGASSGANVLTF,TGTGCCAGCAGTTTAGGTTTAGGAGCCTCCTCTGGGGCCAACGTCCTGACTTTC
-,TRBV7-9,TRBD1,TRBJ1-2,CSSSPGTGKANYGYTF,TGTTCCAGCAGCCCCGGGACAGGGAAAGCTAACTATGGCTACACCTTC
-,TRBV5-4,-,TRBJ1-2,CASSRSPETGLYGYTF,TGTGCCAGCAGCCGCAGTCCTGAGACAGGACTGTATGGCTACACCTTC
once,TRBV5-5,-,TRBJ1-1,CASSPLDTHFTEAFF,TGTGCCAGCAGCCCCTTGGACACCCACTTCACTGAAGCTTTCTTT
few,TRBV27,TRBD2,TRBJ2-7,CASSLLAGLTYEQYF,TGTGCCAGCAGTCTACTAGCGGGACTAACCTACGAGCAGTACTTC
-,TRBV10-3,TRBD1,TRBJ1-2,CATTWDRGRSDGYTF,TGTGCCACAACGTGGGACAGGGGGCGCTCAGATGGCTACACCTTC
-,TRBV5-5,TRBD1,TRBJ1-1,CASRDRTGNTEAFF,TGTGCCAGCAGGGACCGGACAGGGAACACTGAAGCTTTCTTT
-,TRBV27,-,TRBJ1-6,CASSLMGLYNSPLHF,TGTGCCAGCAGTTTAATGGGGCTTTATAATTCACCCCTCCACTTT
-,TRBV5-1,TRBD1,TRBJ2-2,CASSLAFQGDTGELFF,TGCGCCAGCAGCTTGGCCTTTCAGGGGGACACCGGGGAGCTGTTTTTT
-,TRBV4-3,-,TRBJ1-6,CASSQEPPGGNSPLHF,TGCGCCAGCAGCCAGGAGCCCCCGGGTGGCAATTCACCCCTCCACTTT
few,TRBV6-1,TRBD1,TRBJ1-2,CASRESGTGLYGYTF,TGTGCCAGCAGGGAATCCGGGACAGGACTCTATGGCTACACCTTC
-,TRBV5-1,-,TRBJ1-3,CASRGLPGRADDTIYF,TGCGCCAGCAGGGGATTACCGGGCCGAGCGGATGACACCATATATTTT
-,TRBV28,TRBD1,TRBJ2-3,CASRARDRKTDTQYF,TGTGCCAGCAGAGCCCGGGACAGGAAGACAGATACGCAGTATTTT
-,TRBV13,-,TRBJ2-1,CASSLGGRGGSYNEQFF,TGTGCCAGCAGCTTAGGTGGGCGGGGTGGCTCCTACAATGAGCAGTTCTTC
-,TRBV4-1,-,TRBJ1-3,CASSQGPAPSGNTIYF,TGCGCCAGCAGCCAAGGGCCCGCTCCCTCTGGAAACACCATATATTTT
-,TRBV4-3,-,TRBJ2-7,CASSQGSGRSLYEQYF,TGCGCCAGCAGCCAAGGGTCAGGGCGCTCTCTTTACGAGCAGTACTTC
-,TRBV6-5,-,TRBJ1-4,CASATPLDNNEKLFF,TGTGCCAGCGCTACGCCCCTGGACAATAATGAAAAACTGTTTTTT
few,TRBV6-6,-,TRBJ2-7,CASSPRDTSYEQYF,TGTGCCAGCAGCCCCAGGGACACCTCCTACGAGCAGTACTTC
-,TRBV18,-,TRBJ2-5,CASSPPAETQYF,TGTGCCAGCTCACCACCGGCAGAGACCCAGTACTTC
-,TRBV18,-,TRBJ1-5,CASSPGQTNQPQHF,TGTGCCAGCTCACCAGGGCAGACAAATCAGCCCCAGCATTTT
few,TRBV18,TRBD1,TRBJ2-2,CAFPTTGVNTGELFF,TGTGCCTTCCCCACGACAGGGGTAAACACCGGGGAGCTGTTTTTT
-,TRBV10-3,-,TRBJ2-3,CAISESGRDSKQYF,TGTGCCATCAGTGAGTCGGGCCGGGACTCCAAGCAGTATTTT
-,TRBV6-5,-,TRBJ2-7,CASSYQGGFSYEQYF,TGTGCCAGCAGTTACCAGGGGGGATTCTCCTACGAGCAGTACTTC
-,TRBV7-2,-,TRBJ2-2,CASSPPLGLANTGELFF,TGTGCCAGCAGCCCGCCCTTGGGGCTGGCGAACACCGGGGAGCTGTTTTTT